This entry describes one T cell receptor beta chain. The antigen remains unidentified. These data originate in a study of graft-versus-host responses after intestinal transplantation. Across the study: After anti-thymocyte globulin induction, recipients took tacrolimus and steroids for around three years.

V was cut by 2 bases and J by 8 bases, with 12 bases left in between. This CDR3 contains 14 residues. CDR1 is MNHEY, CDR2 SVGAGI, per germline. Broader study findings: Graft-versus-host to host-versus-graft clonal ratios in allografts were high in patients with graft-donor T cell macrochimerism. HvG clone declines early post-transplant were associated with peak circulating GvH levels. Recipient marrow held GvH clones, some first seen in ileum or blood.

Only in-frame clones appear in the TCRdb table, and some are missing; sequencing was by immunoSEQ multiplex PCR. The table lists roughly 18,000 clones, just under 95% of them singletons, with over 0.6% in the top ten. This TCR was sampled from a human patient who received an intestinal transplant, so some T cells may come from the graft donor. The sample was PBMCs, taken 23 days after intestinal transplant. This chain uses TRBV6-5 with TRBJ2-2; D remains unclear. The CDR3 loop is CASSYPTLAGELFF. As DNA, the CDR3 is TGTGCCAGCAGTTACCCTACCCTCGCAGGGGAGCTGTTTTTT.